The entry below gives a single T cell receptor beta chain sequence along with its context. Its antigen is not yet known. No base-level quality is on record; no much larger clone is a single base apart. As encoded in the germline V gene, CDR1 is SGHRS while CDR2 is YFSETQ. The CDR3 numbers 17 residues from cysteine through phenylalanine. The kept DNA is CDR3 alone, 51 bases in frame from the first base. Deletion took 0 bases off V and 0 bases off J, with a span of 13 bases between the germline ends. Using the deep immunoSEQ assay, multiplex PCR amplified TCR CDR3 regions from genomic DNA. For each cell subset, the extracted genomic DNA was distributed evenly across all wells of several immunoSEQ 96-well plates, and each plate served as one replicate. For sorted subsets, about 200 ng genomic DNA, equal to some 28,000 T cell genomes, was loaded into each replicate PCR. Purified libraries were quantified with a Qubit 3.0 fluorometer, sized on a Bioanalyzer 2100, and re-quantified with the KAPA Library Quantification kit. Each immunoSEQ 96-well plate was sequenced on its own single-read 150-cycle Illumina NextSeq 550 flow cell. The authors' analysis ran thus. The immunoSEQ output contained only junctional sequences without quality scores, so filtering could not match that applied to full-length reads. To assign V/J genes and CDR3, sequences were annotated using PyIR, a Python wrapper for IgBLAST v1.9, with IMGT germline references. Reads were filtered out if the reads had weak V/J assignments (E-value above 1e-6), no CDR3, stop codons, out-of-frame junctions, or ambiguous translated residues. V3J clonotypes were defined by identical inferred V gene, J gene, and CDR3 amino acid sequence. Percentage overlap between repertoires was computed as shared unique clonotypes divided by the size of the smaller repertoire. Richness of each repertoire was evaluated using RTK rarefaction, the Chao1 estimator, and Recon v2.1 estimates of unobserved clonotypes. OLGA was used to compute generation probabilities for all TCRbeta clonotypes that the gDNA method yielded from a few donors. Here the immuneACCESS table is served through TCRdb, limited to in-frame sequences with V and J called. Missing clones are a known gap in these copies; in checked studies unresolved V genes cover under half, and the rest lacks a known reason. V and J calls and clone size are those listed in that table; D and trimming were worked out from the DNA. The sample has about 2.5 million clones on record, roughly 90% of them singletons. The ten biggest clones cover more than 0.35% of the sample.

This sample was taken from a study of shared clonotypes between healthy human individuals (dated by TCRdb to 2018 to 2020). Study-level background: The cohort included a few men and a couple of women between 18 and 49 years of age. To estimate repertoire size and how much clonotype sharing occurs between individuals, the study deeply sequenced the blood TCR repertoires of a handful of healthy adults. Between about 0.85 and 10 billion PBMCs per donor were obtained by leukapheresis. For each donor, CD4 naive and CD4 memory were each run on three plates, CD8 naive on two plates, and CD8 memory on one plate. Libraries were prepared and TCR repertoires were sequenced by different laboratories using diverse techniques, in order to increase sequencing depth and limit assay-specific biases. The full study reports these points: Approximately 5% of naive CD4, around 4% of naive CD8, roughly 2.4% of memory CD4, and approximately 0.39% of memory CD8 clonotypes were shared across a few donors. Naive subsets generally had larger estimated clonotype richness than memory subsets. The small number of donors limited the genetic and exposure-history diversity represented. Compared with non-shared clonotypes, the clonotypes found in all four sorted-subset donors had higher generation probabilities. Incomplete sequencing was indicated by rarefaction of sorted-subset datasets, despite the large sequencing depth. Sampling was restricted to blood, and TCR repertoires in tissue are likely to differ from TCR repertoires in blood. Based on pairwise subsampling, the degree of clonotype sharing among donors was expected to be affected by sequencing depth.

Donors were healthy HIV-negative adults with no recently reported acute infections or vaccinations. All donors were Caucasian adults living in Nashville, Tennessee, USA. CD4+ T cells were enriched by magnetic negative selection, after which naive cells were positively selected on CD45RA and the negative fraction was taken as the memory subset. Blood was obtained by leukapheresis, after which PBMCs were separated by Ficoll-Histopaque density gradient centrifugation and cryopreserved in liquid nitrogen vapor phase. Purity and quantity of every magnetically sorted T cell population were checked by analytical flow cytometry. Genomic DNA was isolated from every sorted fraction and measured by UV absorbance on a Nanodrop 2000c.

Sequenced material: naive CD4+ T cells from PBMCs. The cell subset or site label of this sample denotes: CD45RA+ positively selected. The clonotype originates from a man younger than 35 in good health. Some clones in this sample may be carry-over from other donors' samples. This receptor chain uses TRBV5-1 and TRBJ1-3; no D gene call is confident. The DNA reads TGCGCCAGCAGCTTGGGGAACCGGCTGCTCTCTGGAAACACCATATATTTT. It is translated as CASSLGNRLLSGNTIYF.